This TCR beta chain stems from a study of control samples from healthy donors and cancer patients. The V end was cut by 5 bases, the J end by 6 bases, with 22 bases between. Germline V gives CDR1 GTSNPN, CDR2 SVGIG (reference sequence). The CDR3 loop spans 15 amino acids. This clone occurred a few times. Sequencing used immunoSEQ multiplex PCR; TCRdb keeps in-frame clones, though not all of them. The table records roughly 100,000 clones, 92% of them present only once. The J gene is TRBJ1-2, the V gene TRBV30; possibly TRBD1 for D (6 bases). This clonotype originated in a woman aged 18-29 years in good health. The sequenced sample consisted of blood. CDR3 in DNA: TGTGCCTGGGTTCATCCGGACAGTGGCCTTAATGGCTACACCTTC. Its translation is CAWVHPDSGLNGYTF.